This T cell receptor beta chain was recorded in a study of cytomegalovirus exposure and HLA in healthy donors listed by TCRdb under 2017. In the study overall: In an earlier analysis of 450 to 750 of the donors, less than 350 Gb of sequence data and 117 million unique TCR beta sequences from about 179 million T cells were reported. The study profiled the T cell repertoires of 500 to 800 subjects by immunosequencing and related them to cytomegalovirus serostatus. Roughly five DR-DQ haplotypes were treated as single units for association and clustering because of strong linkage in the cohort. In a later genetic analysis, genome-wide SNP genotypes for about 55% of the 666 donors were used, and that subset was treated as a discovery cohort. Across 300 to 500 genotyped donors of the cohort, an average of roughly 250,000 unique TCR beta nucleotide sequences per donor were sequenced, and 15% to 20% of those sequences were non-productive. All discovery cohort repertoires had been generated on a single sequencing platform. An early release that covered approximately 600 HLA-typed donors contained 250 to 350 gigabases of sequencing data and 80 million or so unique TCR sequences. To study patterns of TCR occurrence, a later analysis re-analyzed previously published TCR beta repertoires from 666 donors and added high-resolution HLA genotyping. In the later analysis, no new phenotypic data were used to find candidate immune exposures; instead, reliance was placed on TCR beta sequences and their occurrence across donors. In an earlier analysis of 587 of the donors, high-throughput TCR beta sequencing was used to judge whether each TCR beta V gene segment behaved as functional or pseudogenic. The study aimed to test whether cataloging public T cell receptors could reveal signatures of past pathogen exposure. Both class I and class II loci were covered by HLA typing, at four-digit resolution. In addition to the first cohort of 650 to 800 subjects, a separate validation cohort of 120 different subjects was used. Donor age, sex, ethnicity and CMV serostatus were collected together with the repertoire data. High-throughput TCR immunosequencing, statistical association of individual TCRs with disease status, and machine learning were combined to predict cytomegalovirus infection status. Typing coverage varied by locus: roughly 629-640 donors for A, B, C, DRB1 and DQB1; some 520 for DQA1; nearly 610 for DPA1; 450 to 480 for DPB1. Of the approximately 400 genotyped donors, about 80% fell in the genetic ancestry cluster associated with self-reported Caucasian donors. The full study reports these points: Roughly uniform sequencing depth across donors was assumed in presence/absence analyses, although this assumption may not hold. According to a later analysis, most CMV-associated TCR beta chains appeared to be HLA-restricted, and the HLA associations seemed to be driven largely by CMV exposure. Approximately 16 rarely observed V segments, including chromosome 9 orphons, were excluded from the earlier analysis of 550 to 700 of the donors because counts were too low. According to a later analysis, parvovirus B19, influenza, CMV and Epstein-Barr virus appeared linked to several top co-occurrence clusters. Linkage disequilibrium might explain the correlated functional status among segregating V segments, but an unknown experimental factor could not be ruled out. In a later genetic analysis, a missense DCLRE1C variant was associated with V-gene and J-gene trimming of TCR beta chains, and the association was replicated in an independent cohort. The study listed 164 TCR beta chains as associated with cytomegalovirus. A later analysis found that TCR association rates varied across HLA loci, with DRB1 alleles showing the most associated TCRs and HLA-C alleles the fewest. In an earlier analysis of around 600 of the donors, most TCR beta V segments appeared in productive rearrangements about 90% or about 30% of the time, broadly matching IMGT annotations. A few of the identified cytomegalovirus-associated TCR beta chains were confirmed in vitro to be specific for cytomegalovirus antigens. Cytomegalovirus status was reported to be diagnosed by the classifier with high specificity and sensitivity in both the original and validation cohorts. Some IMGT-functional V segments, including TRBV6-2 and TRBV6-3, could not be distinguished by the 87-base-pair reads and were therefore excluded. A later analysis found that HLA-associated TCR beta chains were more clonally expanded and had lower generation probabilities than equally common non-associated chains. Compared with the roughly 720-donor mean, donors in an Asian-associated ancestry cluster had fewer N-insertions in productive TCRs, according to a later genetic analysis. Because some donors lacked HLA typing at each locus, the association tests relied only on the typed subset. Assigning TCR associations to individual alleles was difficult when HLA alleles, especially DR and DQ, strongly co-occurred. According to the authors, the approach could potentially be generalized to other disease states and immunological phenotypes. Across donors, most TCR sequences were observed very rarely, whereas some public TCRs were present in many individuals. A later analysis associated 15,000 to 20,000 TCR beta sequences with specific HLA alleles at a false discovery rate of 0.05. Only TCR beta chains were sequenced in this cohort, and the absence of alpha or paired-chain data limited detectable features. The only immune exposure information available for the cohort was CMV serostatus. A further reported finding was that TCR beta sequences accurately predicted the HLA-A and HLA-B alleles for most subjects in the first cohort. A group of highly shared sequence variants was considered likely to be a technical artifact of the sequencing pipeline.

Library creation used the immunoSEQ multiplex PCR assay. For the multiplex PCR, a mixture combining 60 forward primers for TCR Vbeta segments and 13 reverse primers for TCR Jbeta segments was used. The CDR3 region of rearranged TCR beta genes was amplified from genomic DNA with a multiplex PCR assay. Amplified TCR beta libraries were sequenced as 87-base-pair reads on the Illumina HiSeq System. The study's own analysis went as follows. A later analysis tallied roughly 78 million unique TCR beta chains across the 650 to 750 repertoires, and some 12 million of those chains were shared by two or more donors. A nearest-neighbor algorithm error-corrected the raw reads and collapsed the reads into unique sequences, merging closely related sequences to remove PCR and sequencing errors. Alignment of CDR3 sequences to IMGT reference sequences was used to assign V, D and J gene segments. For a sequence to be retained, a match of at least six nucleotides to both a V gene segment and a J gene segment was required. Rearrangements were called productive when the CDR3 lacked stop codons and stayed in frame with V and J; all others were non-productive. Following IMGT convention, CDR3 was defined as the stretch from the second conserved V-encoded cysteine up to the conserved J-encoded phenylalanine. The earlier analysis of approximately 500 of the donors excluded sequences that lacked an unambiguous match to a single V gene segment. An earlier analysis of roughly 590 of the donors called V segments functional above 56.7% productive rearrangements and segregating when the between-donor standard deviation exceeded 5%. To diagnose cytomegalovirus status from the catalog of TCR beta chain sequences, a statistical classification framework was built. A later analysis assigned V and J genes by comparing TCR nucleotide sequences with IMGT/GENE-DB human TR gene sequences. A later analysis assigned CDR3 sequences and most-parsimonious VDJ recombination scenarios with the TCRdist pipeline. In a later analysis, each TCR beta chain was defined by its CDR3 amino acid sequence together with its V-gene family, and reads without a unique V-gene family were excluded. A later analysis removed several hundred highly shared, low-generation-probability nucleotide sequences to deal with suspected cross-contamination and a sequencing artifact. A later analysis calculated a clonal expansion index for each public chain from normalized within-repertoire ranks of inferred template counts. In a later analysis, generation probabilities were computed with a VDJ recombination model fitted to out-of-frame rearrangements, and the resulting probabilities were checked against IGoR. A later analysis scored TCR-TCR, TCR-HLA and TCR-CMV co-occurrence with hypergeometric tests, applying a repertoire-size bias correction to TCR pairs. False discovery rates were estimated in a later analysis by permuting HLA or CMV assignments 20 times. A later analysis grouped co-occurring TCRs with DBSCAN, adding TCRdist sequence similarity when clustering within HLA-allele-positive subsets. Repertoires with fewer than 30,000 or more than 120,000 public chains were left out of co-occurrence clustering, as were about 5 repertoires with anomalous nucleotide sharing. Not all clones reach the TCRdb copy of this immuneACCESS table, which keeps in-frame sequences only. Checked studies attribute under half of the gap to unresolved V genes and leave the rest unexplained. That table is the source of V, J and clone size, and D and trimming were worked out from the DNA. The sample contains about 160,000 clones, roughly four fifths of them found a single time. In total, the top ten clones hold about 2.1% of the sample.

Reading the germline V gene gives CDR1 SGHRS and CDR2 YFSETQ. The germline V and J ends show losses of 3 bases and 2 bases respectively, and no gene match explains 6 bases of the junction. From the cysteine up to the phenylalanine, the CDR3 has a length of 15 residues. Only CDR3 DNA is held: 45 bases, read in frame from base 1. In total, 666 healthy bone marrow donors made up the cohort. At the time of sampling, every cohort member was nominally healthy, though immune exposures that went unrecorded were likely present. The donor was CMV seronegative and was included in the group of 352 seronegative cohort members. A peripheral blood sample was collected from each donor, and TCR beta sequencing was performed on peripheral blood mononuclear cells. Genomic DNA extraction from the blood cell samples was performed with the Qiagen DNeasy Blood Extraction Kit. A note on this clone: The antigen it binds to is not known. No base quality values were provided; no much bigger clone lies one nucleotide off.

The origin of this receptor is a woman between 18 and 29 years old in good health and CMV-seronegative. The sequence joins TRBV5-1 to TRBJ1-2, and TRBD1 aligns with 8 junction nucleotides. The sequenced sample consisted of PBMCs. The CDR3 loop reads CASSWRRTGNYGYTF. In nucleotide form, the sequence is TGCGCCAGCAGCTGGAGGAGGACAGGGAACTATGGCTACACCTTC.